This T cell receptor (beta chain) comes out of a study of OX40 agonist ivuxolimab in advanced cancers. Study background: The dose of intravenous ivuxolimab that patients received every 2 weeks ranged from 0.01 to 10 mg/kg.

The CDR3 sequence is 15 residues long. The V and J ends lost 5 bases and 3 bases respectively, with 14 bases between them. CDR1 is SGHAT and CDR2 is FQNNGV in the germline V gene. To note about this clone: What it binds is not known.

The method was immunoSEQ multiplex PCR; TCRdb's version includes in-frame clones alone and lacks a portion of them. The table has about 80,000 clones, roughly 87% seen once; the top ten hold roughly 0.32%. Study-level results: Expanded peripheral T cells had an undetermined antigen specificity.

The rearrangement uses TRBV11-2 and TRBJ1-5, with D possibly TRBD1 on 6 matching bases. Sequencing was performed on CD4+ or CD8+ T cells sorted from blood, taken in a trial of the OX40 agonist ivuxolimab. The sequence was obtained from an adult with an advanced solid tumor such as melanoma, head and neck, liver or kidney cancer. CDR3 nucleotides: TGTGCCAGCAGCATCCAGTCAGGGGCCAATCAGCCCCAGCATTTT. Protein sequence: CASSIQSGANQPQHF.